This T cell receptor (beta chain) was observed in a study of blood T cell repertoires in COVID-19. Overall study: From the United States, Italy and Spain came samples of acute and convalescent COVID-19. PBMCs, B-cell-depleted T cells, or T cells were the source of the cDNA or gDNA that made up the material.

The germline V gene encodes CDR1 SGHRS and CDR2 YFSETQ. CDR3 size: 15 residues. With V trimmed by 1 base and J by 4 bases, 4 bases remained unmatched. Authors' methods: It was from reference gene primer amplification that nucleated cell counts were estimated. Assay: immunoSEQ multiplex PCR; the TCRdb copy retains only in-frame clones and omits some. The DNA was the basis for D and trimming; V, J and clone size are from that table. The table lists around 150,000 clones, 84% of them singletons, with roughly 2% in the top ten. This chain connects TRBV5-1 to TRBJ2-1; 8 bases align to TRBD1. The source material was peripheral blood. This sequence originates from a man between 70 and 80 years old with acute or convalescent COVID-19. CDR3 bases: TGCGCCAGCAGCTTGCAGGGGGCCGGGTACAATGAGCAGTTCTTC. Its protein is CASSLQGAGYNEQFF.